This T cell receptor beta chain came from a study of cytomegalovirus exposure and HLA in healthy donors. Study-wide results and caveats: The authors later found HLA-associated TCR beta chains more clonally expanded than equally common others. Per published accounts, TCR beta sequences correctly predicted the HLA-A and HLA-B alleles of most subjects.

Concerning this clone itself: Its specificity is unknown.

Trimming stripped 5 bases from V and 3 bases from J, with 11 bases between. The germline CDR1 and CDR2 sequences are SGHAT and FQNNGV. The CDR3 covers 13 residues. PCR was performed using 60 Vbeta and 13 Jbeta primers. The method was immunoSEQ multiplex PCR; TCRdb's version includes in-frame clones alone and lacks a portion of them. In the table there are roughly 180,000 clones, approximately 82% of which are singletons. This chain connects TRBV11-2 to TRBJ2-7; D possibly corresponds to TRBD1 (5 bases). The sequence was collected from a girl aged 2 to 10 in good health and CMV-seropositive. The specimen sequenced was PBMCs. CDR3 sequence (DNA): TGTGCCAGCAGCCGAAGGGGTGGCTACGAGCAGTACTTC. It specifies CASSRRGGYEQYF.